The clone carrying this T cell receptor beta chain occurred many times. What it recognizes is unknown. This sample is drawn from a study of shared clonotypes between healthy human individuals. Profiled with immunoSEQ multiplex PCR; TCRdb holds only in-frame clones, not every one. The data show a few hundred thousand clones, around three quarters seen once. Study conclusions and caveats: A limitation of the genetic and exposure-history diversity represented arose from few donors.

The material sequenced was PBMCs. This TCR was sampled from a woman aged 40 to 50 in good health. Some clones in this sample may be carry-over from other donors' samples.

CDR3 in DNA: TGCGCCAGCAGCCGCGGGATGGGGACTTACAATGAGCAGTTCTTC. As protein: CASSRGMGTYNEQFF. The chain has TRBV5-1 and TRBJ2-1; possible D gene TRBD2, 6 bases. Germline values: CDR1 SGHRS, CDR2 YFSETQ. With 4 bases removed from V and 4 bases from J, the gap between germline ends came to 15 bases. The CDR3 is made up of 15 amino acids. The complete variable domain, with remaining parts taken from reference TRBV5-1 and TRBJ2-1, reads KAGVTQTPRYLIKTRGQQVTLSCSPISGHRSVSWYQQTPGQGLQFLFEYFSETQRNKGNFPGRFSGRQFSNSRSEMNVSTLELGDSALYLCASSRGMGTYNEQFFGPGTRLTVL.